Each of the 27 T cell receptor beta chains below was sequenced from the same sample in a study of synovial regulatory T cells in juvenile arthritis. Method: immunoSEQ multiplex PCR; TCRdb's copy keeps in-frame clones and lacks some. This sample contains about 10,000 clones. Sequencing input: Treg cells from blood. Sample subset: remaining (HLA-DR-negative) circulating blood Treg cells. These receptor sequences come from a donor younger than 30 with juvenile idiopathic arthritis.

The J gene is TRBJ2-2, the V gene TRBV11-3. Per germline, CDR1 SGHNT and CDR2 YENEEA. CDR3 size: 13 residues. The record lacks a DNA sequence. The CDR3 loop reads CASSLIGTGELFF.

This chain uses TRBV5-1 with TRBJ2-1; lacking DNA, the TRBD1 call made by TCRdb goes unchecked. CDR3 length equals 19 residues. DNA was not recorded. Germline V gene sequence: CDR1 SGHRS, CDR2 YFSETQ. CDR3 amino acids: CASSLKGLTRTGGYNEQFF. Full variable domain (rest looked up from reference TRBV5-1 and TRBJ2-1): KAGVTQTPRYLIKTRGQQVTLSCSPISGHRSVSWYQQTPGQGLQFLFEYFSETQRNKGNFPGRFSGRQFSNSRSEMNVSTLELGDSALYLCASSLKGLTRTGGYNEQFFGPGTRLTVL.

The chain employs TRBV5-1 and TRBJ1-3. This CDR3 region has 14 residues. No DNA is recorded. Per germline, CDR1 SGHRS and CDR2 YFSETQ. This CDR3 is CASSLAGGGNTIYF.

V is TRBV7-2 and J is TRBJ2-7; TCRdb designates TRBD1, a call that cannot be tested without DNA. CDR1 and CDR2 from the germline V gene are SGHTA and FQGNSA. The CDR3 covers 13 residues. Nucleotide data are not available. The CDR3 protein is CASSRVQSYEQYF. Combining the CDR3 with reference TRBV7-2 and TRBJ2-7 gives the whole variable domain GAGVSQSPSNKVTEKGKDVELRCDPISGHTALYWYRQSLGQGLEFLIYFQGNSAPDKSGLPSDRFSAERTGGSVSTLTIQRTQQEDSAVYLCASSRVQSYEQYFGPGTRLTVT.

CDR3 protein: CASSLTGTAGYTQYF. The chain employs TRBV5-1 and TRBJ2-5; there is no DNA to check the TCRdb D call of TRBD1. This CDR3 spans 15 amino acids. No DNA has been recorded. The V gene's germline CDR1 is SGHRS and CDR2 YFSETQ.

This sequence joins TRBV7-9 and TRBJ1-2. The CDR3 runs to 13 residues. No DNA appears here. CDR1 SEHNR and CDR2 FQNEAQ come from the germline V gene (reference sequence). CDR3: CASSSGGGYGYTF.

J is TRBJ1-4 and V is TRBV15. The CDR3 covers 16 residues. The record lacks a DNA sequence. In germline, CDR1 is LNHNV, CDR2 YYDKDF (reference sequence). CDR3 protein: CATSRGRPLTNEKLFF. Based on the CDR3 plus reference TRBV15 and TRBJ1-4, the full variable domain is DAMVIQNPRYQVTQFGKPVTLSCSQTLNHNVMYWYQQKSSQAPKLLFHYYDKDFNNEADTPDNFQSRRPNTSFCFLDIRSPGLGDTAMYLCATSRGRPLTNEKLFFGSGTQLSVL.

V is TRBV6-6 and J is TRBJ1-5; TCRdb's D call of TRBD1 is untestable without DNA. The V gene's germline CDR1 is MNHNY and CDR2 SVGAGI (reference sequence). The CDR3 length is 16 residues. DNA was not recorded. The CDR3: CASSYYGGTGPQPQHF.

The chain combines TRBV2 with TRBJ2-2. CDR1 and CDR2 from the germline V gene are SNHLY and FYNNEI. The CDR3 totals 13 residues. No nucleotide data were recorded. The CDR3 region is CASRDLNTGELFF.

The genes are TRBV27 and TRBJ2-7; TCRdb gives TRBD2 as the D gene, but with no DNA this cannot be confirmed. The CDR3 is 15 residues long. The DNA is unrecorded. CDR1 is MNHEY, CDR2 SMNVEV, per germline (reference sequence). The chain's CDR3 is CASRPRLAANYEQYF.

J is TRBJ2-1 and V is TRBV11-3; TCRdb picks TRBD2, but there is no DNA to check that call. This CDR3 spans 14 amino acids. No coding sequence is recorded. Germline loops: CDR1 SGHNT, CDR2 YENEEA. The CDR3 here is CASSLRGDFNEQFF.

The V call is TRBV2, the J call TRBJ1-6. The CDR3 loop spans 14 amino acids. No DNA accompanies this entry. Per germline, CDR1 SNHLY and CDR2 FYNNEI. The CDR3 is CASSGDSYNSPLHF.

V and J are TRBV5-6 and TRBJ2-7; as DNA is missing, the TRBD2 call by TCRdb cannot be tested. The CDR3 is made up of 14 amino acids. Only the protein sequence is given. Germline-derived CDR1 and CDR2 are SGHDT and YYEEEE. The CDR3 here is CASSLAGAPYEQYF.

CDR3: CASSPLDRLNTEAFF. The rearrangement uses TRBV5-6 and TRBJ1-1; without DNA, the TCRdb call of TRBD1 cannot be checked. CDR3 length equals 15 residues. There is no recorded DNA. CDR1 and CDR2 (germline): SGHDT, YYEEEE.

V and J are TRBV6-6 and TRBJ2-2. CDR3 length: 14 amino acids. The protein alone is recorded here. CDR1 is MNHNY, CDR2 SVGAGI, per germline (reference sequence). The CDR3 reads CASSYGDNTGELFF.

The rearrangement links TRBV9 to TRBJ1-6. Germline CDR1 and CDR2: SGDLS and YYNGEE. The CDR3 runs 14 residues. DNA is not recorded here. This chain's CDR3 is CASSVAGVGSPLHF.

CDR3 amino acids: CASSPPFGSVKNIQYF. The V and J genes are TRBV18 and TRBJ2-4. Germline V lookup: CDR1 KGHSH, CDR2 LQKENI. The CDR3 has 16 residues. DNA for this receptor is not on file.

The chain uses TRBV28 and TRBJ2-4. The CDR3 extends over 16 amino acids. The protein alone is recorded here. The germline V gene has CDR1 MDHEN and CDR2 SYDVKM. This chain's CDR3 is CASSPGGLRAKNIQYF.

V and J are TRBV5-1 and TRBJ1-2; with no DNA, the TCRdb D assignment of TRBD1 cannot be verified. The CDR3 consists of 15 residues. No coding sequence is recorded. The germline V gene has CDR1 SGHRS and CDR2 YFSETQ. This CDR3 reads CASSPRTGYIYGYTF.

The CDR3 reads CAISEFGTGTGIHGYTF. The chain is built from TRBV10-3 and TRBJ1-2; the D call of TRBD1 rests on TCRdb alone, since no DNA is present to check it. The CDR3 covers 17 residues. The DNA is not on file. Germline-derived CDR1 and CDR2 are ENHRY and SYGVKD.

The chain uses TRBV7-9 and TRBJ1-6. The CDR3 runs 12 residues. No DNA is recorded. Per germline, CDR1 SEHNR and CDR2 FQNEAQ (reference sequence). CDR3 in amino acids: CASSRDNSPLHF.

This chain uses TRBV6-5 with TRBJ2-1; TCRdb selects TRBD2, and the lack of DNA leaves this call unchecked. Germline V lookup: CDR1 MNHEY, CDR2 SVGAGI. This CDR3 has 15 residues. Only the protein is available. CDR3 region: CASSYRATSYNEQFF.

V and J are TRBV15 and TRBJ1-3; TCRdb calls TRBD1, which cannot be checked without DNA. Germline V gene sequence: CDR1 LNHNV, CDR2 YYDKDF (reference sequence). This CDR3 contains 15 residues. This entry has no DNA. CDR3: CATSRAKNSGNTIYF.

The chain combines TRBV5-1 with TRBJ2-7; TCRdb outputs TRBD2, but without DNA this stays unchecked. Germline CDR1 SGHRS, CDR2 YFSETQ. The CDR3 loop spans 13 amino acids. No DNA accompanies this entry. The CDR3 region is CASSLVLGGEQYF.

V usage is TRBV2 and J usage is TRBJ1-2; checking the TCRdb D call of TRBD1 is not possible without DNA. Germline values: CDR1 SNHLY, CDR2 FYNNEI. This CDR3 is 13 amino acids long. No DNA has been recorded. CDR3 in amino acids: CASSGVRAYGYTF.

V usage is TRBV14 and J usage is TRBJ2-4; checking the TCRdb D call of TRBD1 is not possible without DNA. CDR3 size: 15 residues. No DNA was logged. The germline V gene has CDR1 SGHDN and CDR2 FVKESK. CDR3 sequence reads: CASSQDLTGSNIQYF. The variable domain in full, completed from reference TRBV14 and TRBJ2-4, reads EAGVTQFPSHSVIEKGQTVTLRCDPISGHDNLYWYRRVMGKEIKFLLHFVKESKQDESGMPNNRFLAERTGGTYSTLKVQPAELEDSGVYFCASSQDLTGSNIQYFGAGTRLSVL.

This rearrangement joins TRBV5-4 to TRBJ2-7; TCRdb's D call, TRBD2, is unchecked because there is no DNA. CDR3 length: 18 residues. Nucleotide data are not available. Germline CDR1 is SGHNT and CDR2 is YYREEE (reference sequence). CDR3 sequence: CASSLAGGSRVYYYEQYF. The full variable domain, its missing parts supplied by reference TRBV5-4 and TRBJ2-7, is ETGVTQSPTHLIKTRGQQVTLRCSSQSGHNTVSWYQQALGQGPQFIFQYYREEENGRGNFPPRFSGLQFPNYSSELNVNALELDDSALYLCASSLAGGSRVYYYEQYFGPGTRLTVT.